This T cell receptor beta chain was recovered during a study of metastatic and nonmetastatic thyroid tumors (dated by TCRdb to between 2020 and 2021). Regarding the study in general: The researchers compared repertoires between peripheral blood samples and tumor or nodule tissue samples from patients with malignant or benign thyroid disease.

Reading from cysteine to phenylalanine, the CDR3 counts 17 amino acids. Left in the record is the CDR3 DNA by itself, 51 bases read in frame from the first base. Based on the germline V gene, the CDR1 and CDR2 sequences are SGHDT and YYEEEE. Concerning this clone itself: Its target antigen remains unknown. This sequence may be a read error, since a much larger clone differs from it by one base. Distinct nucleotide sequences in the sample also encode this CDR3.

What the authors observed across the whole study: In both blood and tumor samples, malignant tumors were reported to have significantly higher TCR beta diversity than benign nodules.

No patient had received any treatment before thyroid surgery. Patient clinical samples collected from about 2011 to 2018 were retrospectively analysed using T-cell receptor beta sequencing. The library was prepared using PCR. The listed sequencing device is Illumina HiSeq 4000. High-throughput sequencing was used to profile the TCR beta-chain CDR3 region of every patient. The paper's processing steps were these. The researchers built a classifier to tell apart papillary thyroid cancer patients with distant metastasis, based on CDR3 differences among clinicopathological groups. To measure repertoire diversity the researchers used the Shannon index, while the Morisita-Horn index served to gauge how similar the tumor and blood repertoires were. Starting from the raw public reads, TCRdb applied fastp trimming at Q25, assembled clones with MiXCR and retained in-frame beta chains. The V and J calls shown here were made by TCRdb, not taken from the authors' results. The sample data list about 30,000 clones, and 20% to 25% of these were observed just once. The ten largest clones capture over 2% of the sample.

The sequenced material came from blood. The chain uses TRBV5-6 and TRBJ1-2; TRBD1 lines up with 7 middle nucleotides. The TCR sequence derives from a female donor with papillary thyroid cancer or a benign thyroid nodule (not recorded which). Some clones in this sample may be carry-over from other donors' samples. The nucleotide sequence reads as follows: TGTGCCAGCAGCCCCCTAGGGGGGACAGCCTTTAACTACGGCTACACCTTC. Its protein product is CASSPLGGTAFNYGYTF.